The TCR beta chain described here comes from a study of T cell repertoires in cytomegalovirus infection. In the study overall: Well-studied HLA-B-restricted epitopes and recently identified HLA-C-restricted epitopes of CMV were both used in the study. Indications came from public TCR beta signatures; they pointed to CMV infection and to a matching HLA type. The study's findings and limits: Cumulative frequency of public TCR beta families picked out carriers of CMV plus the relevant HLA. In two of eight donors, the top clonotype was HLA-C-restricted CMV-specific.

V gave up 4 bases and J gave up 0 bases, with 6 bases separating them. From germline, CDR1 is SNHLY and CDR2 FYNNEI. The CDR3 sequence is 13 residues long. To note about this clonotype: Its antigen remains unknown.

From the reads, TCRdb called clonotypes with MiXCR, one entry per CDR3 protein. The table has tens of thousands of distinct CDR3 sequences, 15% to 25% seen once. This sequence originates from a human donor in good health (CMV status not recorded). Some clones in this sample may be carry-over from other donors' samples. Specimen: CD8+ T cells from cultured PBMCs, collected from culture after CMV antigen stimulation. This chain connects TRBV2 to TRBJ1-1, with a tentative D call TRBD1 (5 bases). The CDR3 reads CASSGGMNTEAFF. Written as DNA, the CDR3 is TGTGCCAGCAGTGGGGGGATGAACACTGAAGCTTTCTTT.